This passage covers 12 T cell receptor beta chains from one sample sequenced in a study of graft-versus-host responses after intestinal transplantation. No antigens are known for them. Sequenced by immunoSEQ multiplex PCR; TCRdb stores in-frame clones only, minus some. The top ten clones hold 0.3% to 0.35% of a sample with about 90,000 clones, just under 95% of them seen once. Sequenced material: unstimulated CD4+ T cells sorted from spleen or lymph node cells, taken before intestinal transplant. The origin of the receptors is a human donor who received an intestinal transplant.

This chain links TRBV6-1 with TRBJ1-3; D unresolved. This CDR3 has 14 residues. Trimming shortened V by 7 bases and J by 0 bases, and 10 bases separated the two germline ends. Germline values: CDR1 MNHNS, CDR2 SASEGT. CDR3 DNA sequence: TGTGCCAGCATATCCCTCCCCTCTGGAAACACCATATATTTT. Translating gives CASISLPSGNTIYF.

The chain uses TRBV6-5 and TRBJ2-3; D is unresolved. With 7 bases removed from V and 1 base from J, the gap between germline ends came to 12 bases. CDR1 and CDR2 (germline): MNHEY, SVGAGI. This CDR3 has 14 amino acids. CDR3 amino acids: CASKVTKGTDTQYF. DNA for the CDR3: TGTGCCAGCAAGGTGACGAAGGGCACAGATACGCAGTATTTT.

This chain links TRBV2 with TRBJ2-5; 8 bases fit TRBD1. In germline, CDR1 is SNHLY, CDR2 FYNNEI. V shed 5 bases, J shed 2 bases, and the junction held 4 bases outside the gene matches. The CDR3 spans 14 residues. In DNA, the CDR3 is TGTGCCAGCAGTCGGGACAGGCAACAAGAGACCCAGTACTTC. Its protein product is CASSRDRQQETQYF.

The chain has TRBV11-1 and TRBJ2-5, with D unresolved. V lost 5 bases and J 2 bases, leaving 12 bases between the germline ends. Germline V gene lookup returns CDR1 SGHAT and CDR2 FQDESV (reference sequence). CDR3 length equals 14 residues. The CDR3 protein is CASSEDRWQETQYF. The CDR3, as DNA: TGTGCCAGCAGCGAGGACCGCTGGCAAGAGACCCAGTACTTC.

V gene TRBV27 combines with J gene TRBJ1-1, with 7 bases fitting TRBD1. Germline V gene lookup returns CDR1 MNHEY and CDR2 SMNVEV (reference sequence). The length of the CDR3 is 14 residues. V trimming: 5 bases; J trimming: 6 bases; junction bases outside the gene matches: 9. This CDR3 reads CASSLRQGWPEAFF. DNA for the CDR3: TGTGCCAGCAGTCTCCGACAGGGTTGGCCTGAAGCTTTCTTT.

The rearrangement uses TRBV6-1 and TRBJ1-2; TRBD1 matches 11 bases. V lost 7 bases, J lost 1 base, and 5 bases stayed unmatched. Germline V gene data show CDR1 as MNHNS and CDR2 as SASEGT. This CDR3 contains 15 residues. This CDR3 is CASNLGTGGNYGYTF. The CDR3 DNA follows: TGTGCCAGCAACCTAGGGACAGGGGGTAACTATGGCTACACCTTC.

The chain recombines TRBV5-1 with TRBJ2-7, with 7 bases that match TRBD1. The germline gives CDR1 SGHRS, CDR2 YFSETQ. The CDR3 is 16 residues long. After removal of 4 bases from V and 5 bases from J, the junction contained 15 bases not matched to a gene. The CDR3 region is CASSLETVTGVHEQYF. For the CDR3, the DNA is TGCGCCAGCAGCCTCGAGACGGTCACAGGGGTCCACGAGCAGTACTTC.

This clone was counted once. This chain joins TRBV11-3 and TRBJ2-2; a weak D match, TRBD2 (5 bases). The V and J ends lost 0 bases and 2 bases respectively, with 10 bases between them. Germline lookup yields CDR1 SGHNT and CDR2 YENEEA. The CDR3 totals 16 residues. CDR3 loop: CASSLDVTGNTGELFF. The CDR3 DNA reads TGTGCCAGCAGCTTAGACGTGACGGGAAACACCGGGGAGCTGTTTTTT. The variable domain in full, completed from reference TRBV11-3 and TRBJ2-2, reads EAGVVQSPRYKIIEKKQPVAFWCNPISGHNTLYWYLQNLGQGPELLIRYENEEAVDDSQLPKDRFSAERLKGVDSTLKIQPAELGDSAVYLCASSLDVTGNTGELFFGEGSRLTVL.

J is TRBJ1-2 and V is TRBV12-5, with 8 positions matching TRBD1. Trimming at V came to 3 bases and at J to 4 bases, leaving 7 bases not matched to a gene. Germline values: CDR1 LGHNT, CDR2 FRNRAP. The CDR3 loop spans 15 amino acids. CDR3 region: CASGFVTGASYGYTF. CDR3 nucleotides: TGTGCTAGTGGTTTCGTGACAGGGGCTTCCTATGGCTACACCTTC.

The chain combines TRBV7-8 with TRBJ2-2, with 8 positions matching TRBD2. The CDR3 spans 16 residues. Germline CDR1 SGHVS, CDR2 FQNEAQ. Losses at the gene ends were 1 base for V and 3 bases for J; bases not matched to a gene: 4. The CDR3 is CASSLDSSGYTGELFF. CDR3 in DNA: TGTGCCAGCAGCTTAGATTCTAGCGGGTACACCGGGGAGCTGTTTTTT. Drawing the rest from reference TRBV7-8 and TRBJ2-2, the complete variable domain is GAGVSQSPRYKVAKRGQDVALRCDPISGHVSLFWYQQALGQGPEFLTYFQNEAQLDKSGLPSDRFFAERPEGSVSTLKIQRTQQEDSAVYLCASSLDSSGYTGELFFGEGSRLTVL.

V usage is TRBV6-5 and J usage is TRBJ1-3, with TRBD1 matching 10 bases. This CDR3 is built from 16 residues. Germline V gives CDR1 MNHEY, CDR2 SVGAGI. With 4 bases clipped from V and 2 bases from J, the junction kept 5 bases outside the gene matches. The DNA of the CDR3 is TGTGCCAGCAGTTCCCACGGGACAGGGGCTGGAAACACCATATATTTT. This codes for CASSSHGTGAGNTIYF.

The CDR3 coding sequence is TGTGCCAGCAGTTACTCGAAGGGCCTGGCCTACGAGCAGTACTTC. As protein: CASSYSKGLAYEQYF. The V gene is TRBV6-5, the J gene TRBJ2-7; no clear D. Germline loops: CDR1 MNHEY, CDR2 SVGAGI. The CDR3 runs to 15 residues. Trimming left V 0 bases short and J 2 bases short, with 11 bases between.